This T cell receptor beta chain emerged from a study of a mutant IDH1 vaccine in newly diagnosed glioma. Study overall: The treated group averaged 40.4 years old and was 62.5% male, roughly 38% female.

Measured with immunoSEQ multiplex PCR; TCRdb has only the in-frame clones, and not every one. Here the sample spans 55,000 to 65,000 clones, about 85% being singletons. Details on this clone: As yet, its antigen is unknown.

CDR1 SNHLY and CDR2 FYNNEI come from the germline V gene. With 1 base removed from V and 7 bases from J, the gap between germline ends came to 19 bases. The length of the CDR3 is 16 residues. Indicated time point: week 35, safety follow-up. All doses held 300 ug of mutant IDH1 20-mer peptide, with topical imiquimod. The V call is TRBV2, the J call TRBJ1-1; D call uncertain. The sample consisted of PBMCs, taken from a glioma patient whose treatment included an IDH1 peptide vaccine. The sequence came from a young man with glioma. The CDR3 nucleotides read TGTGCCAGCAGTGAAGTGCCGGGTTCGCCCGAAATTGAAGCTTTCTTT. Its translation: CASSEVPGSPEIEAFF.